The 12 T cell receptor beta chains given below trace back to one sample, sequenced in a study of blood T cell repertoires in COVID-19. The table came from immunoSEQ multiplex PCR; TCRdb's copy has only in-frame clones and leaves some out. Here the sample spans some 210,000 clones, about 90% being singletons. What was sequenced was peripheral blood. Every receptor here comes from a man between 25 and 39 years old with acute or convalescent COVID-19.

The chain employs TRBV28 and TRBJ2-7, with 7 bases aligning to TRBD1. With V trimmed by 8 bases and J by 4 bases, 17 bases remained unmatched. The CDR3 is 16 residues long. Germline V gene lookup returns CDR1 MDHEN and CDR2 SYDVKM. CDR3 nucleotide sequence: TGTGCCAGCCGTCCCACCGTGACAGGGTTCGTTTACGAGCAGTACTTC. The encoded protein is CASRPTVTGFVYEQYF.

The genes are TRBV28 and TRBJ1-2; the D is unclear. CDR3 size: 11 residues. Between the trimmed V and J ends, which lost 11 bases and 2 bases, there was a span of 9 bases. Germline CDR1 and CDR2: MDHEN and SYDVKM. This CDR3 reads CAATQNYGYTF. The DNA of the CDR3 is TGTGCCGCTACCCAAAACTATGGCTACACCTTC.

The chain has TRBV19 and TRBJ2-1; D perhaps matches TRBD1 (6 bases). CDR1 is LNHDA and CDR2 is SQIVND in the germline V gene (reference sequence). The CDR3 runs to 13 residues. V was pared by 8 bases and J by 3 bases, with 11 bases between. The CDR3 here is CASSQGHYNEQFF. In DNA form, the CDR3 reads TGTGCCAGTTCACAGGGACACTACAATGAGCAGTTCTTC.

The chain couples TRBV7-3 to TRBJ1-4; TRBD1 aligns across 8 bases. The CDR3 is 15 amino acids. V shed 10 bases and J 5 bases; nucleotides not matched to a gene: 12. CDR1 is SGHTA, CDR2 FQGTGA, per germline. CDR3 coding DNA: TGTGCCAACCGTCCTGGACAGGGCCTAAATGAAAAACTGTTTTTT. It is translated as CANRPGQGLNEKLFF.

This clone was recorded only once. The rearrangement joins TRBV28 to TRBJ1-2; D is ambiguous. Germline CDR1 and CDR2: MDHEN and SYDVKM. V dropped 6 bases and J dropped 6 bases, with 17 bases sitting between them. This CDR3 is 14 amino acids long. CDR3: CASSNGRGVHGYTF. The DNA for the CDR3 is TGTGCCAGCAGCAATGGTCGCGGGGTACATGGCTACACCTTC.

The chain carries TRBV29-1 and TRBJ2-7, with D possibly being TRBD1 (5 bases). V was cut by 6 bases and J by 3 bases, with 12 bases left in between. Germline assignment: CDR1 SQVTM and CDR2 ANQGSEA. The CDR3 is 12 residues long. CDR3 sequence reads: CSVRAQGYEQYF. The CDR3, as DNA: TGCAGCGTCCGTGCCCAGGGCTACGAGCAGTACTTC.

The gene calls are TRBV7-9 and TRBJ2-7; D is unclear. CDR1 SEHNR and CDR2 FQNEAQ come from the germline V gene (reference sequence). The CDR3 has 14 residues. V was trimmed by 2 bases and J by 3 bases, leaving 11 bases between them. CDR3 sequence: CASSLQSNGYEQYF. The CDR3 nucleotides read TGTGCCAGCAGCTTACAATCCAACGGCTACGAGCAGTACTTC.

J is TRBJ1-2 and V is TRBV18; TRBD1 aligns across 9 bases. The V gene's germline CDR1 is KGHSH and CDR2 LQKENI. The ends lost 1 base at V and 8 bases at J; junction bases unmatched: 5. This CDR3 is 14 amino acids long. CDR3 nucleotide sequence: TGTGCCAGCTCACCACGGACAGGGGACATCGGCTACACCTTC. It specifies CASSPRTGDIGYTF.

CDR3 protein: CASSGPNRGRNYGYTF. The CDR3 nucleotides are TGTGCCAGCAGTGGCCCCAACAGGGGGCGCAACTATGGCTACACCTTC. This rearrangement joins TRBV6-1 to TRBJ1-2; 9 nucleotides match TRBD1. This CDR3 region has 16 residues. The germline CDR1 and CDR2 sequences are MNHNS and SASEGT. The junction had 8 bases not matched to a gene; V was cut back by 4 bases and J by 2 bases.

The gene calls are TRBV7-8 and TRBJ1-5; D is perhaps TRBD1 (5 bases). Germline-derived CDR1 and CDR2 are SGHVS and FQNEAQ. V was shortened by 4 bases and J by 3 bases, with 13 bases between the two germline ends. This CDR3 has 15 amino acids. The CDR3 spells CASSSQGGTNQPQHF. Written as DNA, the CDR3 is TGTGCCAGCAGCTCCCAGGGTGGCACCAATCAGCCCCAGCATTTT.

The genes are TRBV6-5 and TRBJ2-2, with TRBD2 identical over 8 bases. CDR1 is MNHEY, CDR2 SVGAGI, per germline. This CDR3 has 15 residues. V lost 5 bases to trimming and J lost 0 bases; unmatched junction nucleotides: 2. The CDR3 nucleotides are TGTGCCAGCAGTCAGGGACTAGCGAACACCGGGGAGCTGTTTTTT. It codes for CASSQGLANTGELFF.

The chain links TRBV7-3 to TRBJ2-7; D is unresolved. This CDR3 spans 13 amino acids. The V end lost 2 bases, the J end lost 6 bases, and 11 bases lay between the germline ends. CDR1 and CDR2 (germline): SGHTA, FQGTGA. CDR3 in DNA: TGTGCCAGCAGCTTAGATGGGCACCTCGAGCAGTACTTC. Translating gives CASSLDGHLEQYF.